Below, 23 T cell receptor beta chains from the same sample are listed, as sequenced in a study of cytotoxic CD8 clonotypes in ibrutinib-treated CLL. TCRdb's copy holds only in-frame clones and misses some; the assay was immunoSEQ multiplex PCR. This sample yields approximately 170,000 clones, of which 70% to 90% are seen a single time; around 3.1% belongs to the top ten. The input for sequencing was PBMCs, taken at disease progression, from a patient treated with ibrutinib. These receptors came from a human donor with chronic lymphocytic leukemia.

The rearrangement uses TRBV27 and TRBJ2-7; 10 bases agree with TRBD1. This CDR3 comprises 14 residues. Germline loops: CDR1 MNHEY, CDR2 SMNVEV (reference sequence). The trim removed 3 bases at V and 4 bases at J, leaving 3 bases unmatched. This chain's CDR3 is CASSFDRGPYEQYF. DNA of the CDR3: TGTGCCAGCAGTTTCGACAGGGGGCCTTACGAGCAGTACTTC.

This rearrangement joins TRBV18 to TRBJ1-2; TRBD1 agrees at 9 bases. CDR1 KGHSH and CDR2 LQKENI come from the germline V gene. The CDR3 is made up of 13 amino acids. Trimming removed 5 bases from V and 7 bases from J; junction bases left unmatched: 5. The CDR3 DNA reads as TGTGCCAGCTCAACCGGGACAGGGAGTGGCTACACCTTC. Translation gives CASSTGTGSGYTF.

The chain combines TRBV9 with TRBJ1-1, with TRBD1 matching 7 bases. The CDR3 is 16 residues long. The trim removed 0 bases at V and 5 bases at J, leaving 10 bases unmatched. Germline CDR1 SGDLS, CDR2 YYNGEE. CDR3 sequence: CASSVAEGAGGTEAFF. The CDR3 region has the DNA TGTGCCAGCAGCGTAGCCGAGGGGGCCGGGGGTACTGAAGCTTTCTTT.

The rearrangement joins TRBV10-3 to TRBJ1-5; D remains ambiguous. V lost 2 bases and J 7 bases, leaving 18 bases between the germline ends. Germline CDR1 ENHRY, CDR2 SYGVKD. The CDR3 is 16 amino acids. In DNA form, the CDR3 reads TGTGCCATCAGTGAGCTACACCCTACTAGTGTACAGCCCCAGCATTTT. Protein: CAISELHPTSVQPQHF.

This sequence joins TRBV28 and TRBJ2-4; 14 bases are shared with TRBD2. The germline V gene has CDR1 MDHEN and CDR2 SYDVKM. The length of the CDR3 is 16 residues. V was clipped by 5 bases and J by 8 bases; unmatched bases: 8. This CDR3 reads CASSPGTSGSIDIQYF. The CDR3 region has the DNA TGTGCCAGCAGTCCCGGGACTAGCGGGAGCATTGACATTCAGTACTTC.

The chain couples TRBV27 to TRBJ2-3, with D possibly matching TRBD1 (6 bases). The CDR3 has 17 residues. Germline values: CDR1 MNHEY, CDR2 SMNVEV (reference sequence). Deletions cut 6 bases from V and 0 bases from J, with 19 bases between. In DNA form, the CDR3 reads TGTGCCAGCAGATTTTCCCTAACAGGGAAGAGCACAGATACGCAGTATTTT. Protein sequence: CASRFSLTGKSTDTQYF.

V is TRBV6-1 and J is TRBJ1-2, with 8 bases lining up with TRBD1. Unmatched junction bases numbered 6, after V lost 5 bases and J lost 7 bases. Germline CDR1 is MNHNS and CDR2 is SASEGT. This CDR3 comprises 13 residues. CDR3 in DNA: TGTGCCAGCAGTCTCGACAGGGGCTTTGGCTACACCTTC. It encodes CASSLDRGFGYTF.

This sequence joins TRBV28 and TRBJ1-2, with 7 bases fitting TRBD1. This CDR3 region has 13 residues. Trimming at V came to 5 bases and at J to 2 bases, leaving 2 bases not matched to a gene. Germline CDR1 and CDR2: MDHEN and SYDVKM. CDR3 DNA: TGTGCCAGCAGTCGGGACAGAAACTATGGCTACACCTTC. Protein product: CASSRDRNYGYTF.

The rearrangement joins TRBV30 to TRBJ2-7; no firm D call. The CDR3 consists of 14 residues. V gave up 2 bases and J gave up 1 base, with 12 bases separating them. Germline V gene data show CDR1 as GTSNPN and CDR2 as SVGIG (reference sequence). CDR3 sequence: CAWSKSKPSYEQYF. DNA of the CDR3: TGTGCCTGGAGTAAGTCTAAACCATCCTACGAGCAGTACTTC.

V usage is TRBV5-8 and J usage is TRBJ2-5, with D tentatively TRBD2 (5 bases). The CDR3 is made up of 14 amino acids. The V and J ends lost 2 bases and 1 base respectively, with 9 bases between them. Germline loops: CDR1 SGHTS, CDR2 YDEGEE. The CDR3: CASSLEAAQETQYF. CDR3 nucleotides: TGTGCCAGCAGCTTAGAAGCGGCCCAAGAGACCCAGTACTTC.

This chain uses TRBV7-8 with TRBJ1-1; D is unclear. Germline lookup yields CDR1 SGHVS and CDR2 FQNEAQ. V lost 3 bases to trimming and J lost 3 bases, with 8 bases between them. The CDR3 totals 13 residues. CDR3 region: CASSFGVDTEAFF. In nucleotides, the CDR3 is TGTGCCAGCAGCTTTGGGGTGGACACTGAAGCTTTCTTT.

V is TRBV2 and J is TRBJ2-2, with 7 bases lining up with TRBD2. V trimming: 1 base; J trimming: 1 base; junction bases outside the gene matches: 3. Germline loops: CDR1 SNHLY, CDR2 FYNNEI. This CDR3 has 16 residues. This CDR3 is CASSEDLAVNTGELFF. The CDR3 DNA sequence: TGTGCCAGCAGTGAAGATCTAGCGGTGAACACCGGGGAGCTGTTTTTT. The complete variable domain, with remaining parts taken from reference TRBV2 and TRBJ2-2, reads EPEVTQTPSHQVTQMGQEVILRCVPISNHLYFYWYRQILGQKVEFLVSFYNNEISEKSEIFDDQFSVERPDGSNFTLKIRSTKLEDSAMYFCASSEDLAVNTGELFFGEGSRLTVL.

The rearrangement links TRBV19 to TRBJ2-7; D remains unclear. The CDR3 is 16 residues long. Germline assignment: CDR1 LNHDA and CDR2 SQIVND (reference sequence). Deletions cut 1 base from V and 6 bases from J, with 19 bases between. In DNA form, the CDR3 reads TGTGCCAGTAGTATAGTGCTAGAGTTAAGAAACTCCGAGCAGTACTTC. Its translation: CASSIVLELRNSEQYF.

The chain joins TRBV9 to TRBJ2-7, with 9 nucleotides matching TRBD1. Trimming cost V 4 bases and J 4 bases; bases outside gene matches: 6. Germline lookup yields CDR1 SGDLS and CDR2 YYNGEE. CDR3 length: 14 residues. CDR3 residues: CASSPRDREYEQYF. For the CDR3, the DNA is TGTGCCAGCAGCCCCCGGGACAGGGAGTACGAGCAGTACTTC.

V gene TRBV5-1 combines with J gene TRBJ2-1; the D call may be TRBD1 or TRBD2 (5 bases each). The ends were cut back, 4 bases at V and 1 base at J, with 9 bases in the middle. Germline CDR1 reads SGHRS; CDR2 reads YFSETQ. CDR3 size: 14 residues. CDR3 residues: CASSPRGSYNEQFF. The DNA of the CDR3 is TGCGCCAGCAGCCCGAGGGGTTCCTACAATGAGCAGTTCTTC.

This rearrangement joins TRBV28 to TRBJ1-4; 7 bases match TRBD1. V trimming: 5 bases; J trimming: 4 bases; junction bases outside the gene matches: 10. CDR3 length: 16 amino acids. CDR1 MDHEN and CDR2 SYDVKM come from the germline V gene. The DNA of the CDR3 is TGTGCCAGCAGTGTTTGGGCGACAGGGAATAATGAAAAACTGTTTTTT. Translated, it gives CASSVWATGNNEKLFF. Using reference TRBV28 and TRBJ1-4 for the parts outside the CDR3, the full variable domain is DVKVTQSSRYLVKRTGEKVFLECVQDMDHENMFWYRQDPGLGLRLIYFSYDVKMKEKGDIPEGYSVSREKKERFSLILESASTNQTSMYLCASSVWATGNNEKLFFGSGTQLSVL.

This chain uses TRBV30 with TRBJ1-5; possible D gene TRBD1, 6 bases. Trimming took off 2 bases at V and 6 bases at J, with 14 bases between the two ends. The CDR3 is 14 residues long. Germline V lookup: CDR1 GTSNPN, CDR2 SVGIG (reference sequence). The CDR3 nucleotides read TGTGCCTGGAGTCTAGGGGGGATTGGTCAGCCCCAGCATTTT. Protein sequence: CAWSLGGIGQPQHF.

Turning to this clone: The same CDR3 also results from other DNA sequences found in this sample. This sequence joins TRBV5-1 and TRBJ2-1; 7 bases align to TRBD2. V lost 0 bases, J lost 4 bases, and 4 bases stayed unmatched. Germline CDR1 SGHRS, CDR2 YFSETQ. The CDR3 is made up of 15 amino acids. CDR3 protein: CASSLDRGSYNEQFF. The CDR3, as DNA: TGCGCCAGCAGCTTGGACCGCGGGAGTTACAATGAGCAGTTCTTC.

This clone was observed once. The chain uses TRBV28 and TRBJ2-3, with D unresolved. The CDR3 covers 13 residues. Germline CDR1 is MDHEN and CDR2 is SYDVKM. V dropped 6 bases and J dropped 0 bases, with 7 bases sitting between them. CDR3 region: CASSPTSTDTQYF. CDR3 in DNA: TGTGCCAGCAGCCCAACTAGCACAGATACGCAGTATTTT.

CDR3 in amino acids: CASSQDPTGSYGYTF. CDR3 nucleotide sequence: TGCGCCAGCAGCCAAGACCCCACAGGGTCCTATGGCTACACCTTC. The rearrangement links TRBV4-1 to TRBJ1-2; D might be TRBD1 (6 bases). The CDR3 contains 15 residues. V gave up 0 bases and J gave up 4 bases, with 12 bases separating them. Germline CDR1 is MGHRA and CDR2 is YSYEKL.

This chain connects TRBV4-1 to TRBJ2-3; TRBD2 agrees at 11 bases. CDR3 length equals 16 residues. CDR1 MGHRA and CDR2 YSYEKL come from the germline V gene. With 2 bases clipped from V and 5 bases from J, the junction kept 6 bases outside the gene matches. The CDR3 bases are TGCGCCAGCAGCCAAACGACTAGCGGGATAGGAGATACGCAGTATTTT. As protein: CASSQTTSGIGDTQYF.

The V call is TRBV6-6, the J call TRBJ2-7; unclear D gene. The CDR3 consists of 16 residues. Germline-derived CDR1 and CDR2 are MNHNY and SVGAGI (reference sequence). Trimming stripped 4 bases from V and 3 bases from J, with 19 bases between. This CDR3 reads CASSSAAGASFYEQYF. CDR3 DNA sequence: TGTGCCAGCAGTTCCGCGGCAGGCGCTTCTTTCTACGAGCAGTACTTC.

The rearrangement uses TRBV5-4 and TRBJ1-2, with D tentatively TRBD1 (5 bases). Germline CDR1 and CDR2: SGHNT and YYREEE (reference sequence). With 7 bases removed from V and 4 bases from J, the gap between germline ends came to 14 bases. The CDR3 consists of 13 residues. CDR3 in amino acids: CASGGRPGYGYTF. The CDR3 DNA follows: TGTGCCAGCGGGGGTAGGCCGGGCTATGGCTACACCTTC.